Presented here are 12 T cell receptor delta chains from one specimen sequenced in a study of γδ T cells in repeated Plasmodium falciparum infection. TCRdb made new clone calls on the multiplex PCR reads using CATT. Of around 89,000 delta-chain clones detected, roughly 1.4% appear once; the ten largest clones hold 8.5% to 10%. Bulk repertoires came from Vgamma9/Vdelta2+ or Vdelta2-negative gammadelta T cells flow-sorted from PBMC. Sequencing input: gamma-delta T cells from blood. The receptors shown here come from a pool of human donors (malaria-infected and uninfected, not separated).

With respect to this clone: This DNA's translation differs at residue 13 from TCRdb's protein, which comes from a much larger clone; a read error is likely, and the protein shown is translated from the DNA. V usage is TRDV2 and J usage is TRDJ1; 8 positions agree with TRDD3. No J gene is reported in TCRdb; it was inferred here by comparing the DNA with germline. Germline values: CDR1 GEAIGNYY, CDR2 EKD. The CDR3 covers 19 residues. After removal of 3 bases from V and 0 bases from J, the junction contained 17 bases not matched to a gene. The CDR3 here is CACDSFFTRTGGHTDKLIF. The CDR3, as DNA: TGTGCCTGTGACTCGTTCTTCACGCGTACTGGGGGCCACACCGATAAACTCATCTTT.

This clone was counted a few times. The translation of this DNA and the TCRdb protein of a much larger clone differ at residue 10, probably owing to a read error; the protein shown here is translated from the DNA. The chain joins TRDV2 to TRDJ3; the D gene is possibly TRDD3 (5 bases). No J gene is reported in TCRdb; it was inferred here by comparing the DNA with germline. V lost 0 bases, J lost 2 bases, and 22 bases lay in between. The CDR3 has 21 residues. Germline values: CDR1 GEAIGNYY, CDR2 EKD. The CDR3 loop is CACDTGGLLEDRAWDTRQMFF. The CDR3 nucleotides read TGTGCCTGTGACACCGGCGGGCTACTGGAGGATCGCGCCTGGGACACCCGACAGATGTTTTTC.

Comments on this clone: The TCRdb protein, from a much larger clone, departs from this DNA's translation at residue 12, likely by read error; the protein shown derives from the DNA. V gene TRDV1 combines with J gene TRDJ1; maybe TRDD3 (6 bases). The germline V gene has CDR1 TSWWSYY and CDR2 QGS. V was cut by 2 bases and J by 6 bases, with 22 bases left in between. The CDR3 totals 17 residues. CDR3 residues: CALGEEFPLTGRHKLIF. CDR3 sequence (DNA): TGTGCTCTTGGGGAAGAGTTCCCCCTTACTGGGAGACATAAACTCATCTTT.

This clone was detected ten times or more. The CDR3 nucleotides are TGTGCTCTTGGGGAACCCAATAATCTGCCCCGGTACTGGGGGATACGGGACACCGATAAACTCATCTTT. This sequence encodes CALGEPNNLPRYWGIRDTDKLIF. This rearrangement joins TRDV1 to TRDJ1, with 13 bases matching TRDD3. Germline CDR1 is TSWWSYY and CDR2 is QGS. With V trimmed by 1 base and J by 0 bases, 20 bases remained unmatched. The CDR3 loop spans 23 amino acids.

This clone was picked up a small number of times. This likely came from a read error, as a far larger clone is one base away. Distinct nucleotide sequences in the sample also encode this CDR3. This chain uses TRDV2 with TRDJ1; 9 positions agree with TRDD3. V lost 6 bases to trimming and J lost 0 bases; unmatched junction nucleotides: 16. The germline V gene encodes CDR1 GEAIGNYY and CDR2 EKD. This CDR3 contains 18 residues. The CDR3, as DNA: TGTGCCTGTCGCCCTTTTTCGACTGGGGGACTTTACACCGATAAACTCATCTTT. It encodes CACRPFSTGGLYTDKLIF.

This clone was detected many times. This DNA's translation differs at residue 4 from TCRdb's protein, which comes from a much larger clone; a read error is likely, and the protein shown is translated from the DNA. The chain joins TRDV2 to TRDJ2; 9 bases map to TRDD3. The J gene, missing from TCRdb, was assigned here through DNA to germline matching. The CDR3 sequence is 13 residues long. CDR1 GEAIGNYY and CDR2 EKD come from the germline V gene. CDR3 sequence reads: CACGTWGIAQLFF. The CDR3 nucleotides are TGTGCCTGTGGCACCTGGGGGATAGCACAACTCTTCTTT.

A note on this clone: A far bigger clonotype differs at one base, so this is likely a read error. This specimen includes other DNA sequences encoding the same CDR3. The J gene is TRDJ1, the V gene TRDV3, with 7 bases matching TRDD3. The CDR3 is 15 residues long. Germline CDR1 TVYSNPD, CDR2 GDNSRS (reference sequence). The CDR3 coding sequence is TGTGCCTTTAAGGGTCCCTGGGGGCACACCGACAAACTCATCTTT. Its translation: CAFKGPWGHTDKLIF.

As regards this clone: This likely stems from a read error, as it lies one base from a far larger clone. This same CDR3 is encoded by further DNA sequences in the sample. The gene calls are TRDV2 and TRDJ1, with 12 nucleotides matching TRDD3. No J segment appears in TCRdb, so it was assigned here by matching the sequence to germline. CDR1 is GEAIGNYY and CDR2 is EKD in the germline V gene. After removal of 0 bases from V and 0 bases from J, the junction contained 10 bases not matched to a gene. CDR3 length equals 19 residues. CDR3 loop: CACDTLLLGDTRYTDKLIF. The CDR3 DNA follows: TGTGCCTGTGACACCCTCCTACTGGGGGATACACGCTACACCGATAAACTCATCTTT.

Only a few counts were recorded for this clone. TCRdb assigns this DNA the protein of a much larger clone, which departs from its translation at residue 5; this likely reflects a read error, and the protein shown comes from translating the DNA. V is TRDV1 and J is TRDJ1; TRDD2 might be the D (5 bases). The CDR3 covers 13 residues. The germline CDR1 and CDR2 sequences are TSWWSYY and QGS. Trimming pared 5 bases from V and 3 bases from J, leaving 10 bases between. CDR3 in amino acids: CALGFPFSDKLIF. For the CDR3, the DNA is TGTGCTCTTGGGTTCCCCTTCTCCGATAAACTCATCTTT.

A few counts support this clone. The amino acid sequence in TCRdb belongs to a much larger clone and departs from this DNA's translation at residue 9, likely a sequencing read error; the sequence shown is translated from the DNA. The chain uses TRDV1 and TRDJ1; D might be TRDD3 (5 bases). TCRdb gives no J gene; it was assigned here by matching the DNA to germline. V was pared by 2 bases and J by 1 base, with 11 bases between. The CDR3 totals 15 residues. Germline CDR1 TSWWSYY, CDR2 QGS. This chain's CDR3 is CALGELGFCTDKLIF. The CDR3 nucleotides read TGTGCTCTTGGGGAATTGGGGTTTTGCACCGATAAACTCATCTTT.

This clone occurred many times. The amino acid sequence in TCRdb belongs to a much larger clone and departs from this DNA's translation at residue 3, likely a sequencing read error; the sequence shown is translated from the DNA. CDR3 DNA sequence: TGTGCCCGTGACACCGGAGGGACTCACACCGATAAACTCATCTTT. Its protein is CARDTGGTHTDKLIF. The V call is TRDV2, the J call TRDJ1; D gene unclear. The J gene is absent in TCRdb and was assigned here via DNA matching to germline. Germline V CDR1 and CDR2: GEAIGNYY, EKD. The CDR3 is made up of 15 amino acids.

This clone was seen only a few times. A far larger clone lies a single base away; this is likely a read error. Additional DNA sequences in this sample encode the identical CDR3. This chain joins TRDV1 and TRDJ1; D is uncertain. This CDR3 is 20 amino acids long. The germline CDR1 and CDR2 sequences are TSWWSYY and QGS. V was clipped by 4 bases and J by 1 base, with 28 bases between them. CDR3 DNA: TGTGCTCTTGGGGGGCACCGGAGAAGGGCACGCCCACTAACCACCGATAAACTCATCTTT. This translates into CALGGHRRRARPLTTDKLIF.